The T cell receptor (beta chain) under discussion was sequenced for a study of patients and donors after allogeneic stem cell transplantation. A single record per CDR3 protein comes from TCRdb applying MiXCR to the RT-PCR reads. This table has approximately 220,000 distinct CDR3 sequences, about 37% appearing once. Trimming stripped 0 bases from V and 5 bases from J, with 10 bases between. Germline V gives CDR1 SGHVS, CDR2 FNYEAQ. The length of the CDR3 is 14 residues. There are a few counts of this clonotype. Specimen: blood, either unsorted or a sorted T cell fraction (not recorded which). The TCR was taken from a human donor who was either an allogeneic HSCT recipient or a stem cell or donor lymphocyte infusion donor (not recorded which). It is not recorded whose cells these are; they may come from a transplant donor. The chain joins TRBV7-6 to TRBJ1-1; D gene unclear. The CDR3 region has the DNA TGTGCCAGCAGCTTAGCGCCTGGGGAGACTGAAGCTTTCTTT. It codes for CASSLAPGETEAFF.